This T cell receptor beta chain was identified in a study of identical twins. There are 16 residues in the CDR3. V lost 1 base and J lost 3, with 12 bases in between. Germline CDR1 reads KGHDR; CDR2 reads SFDVKD. This clonotype has at least ten counts. Its antigen is unknown. General study findings and limits: Less excess twin sharing appeared in beta out-of-frame sequences.

In TCRdb, the 5' RACE reads were re-called with MiXCR into one record per CDR3 protein. The top ten clones hold approximately 0.52% of a sample with 460,000 or so distinct CDR3 sequences, 13% to 15% of them seen once. These sequences were also reported in another study, on yellow fever vaccine responses in identical twins.

The V and J genes are TRBV24-1 and TRBJ2-1; possible D gene TRBD1, 6 bases. Sequenced: CD4+ T cells sorted from blood. The receptor was derived from a woman younger than 30 in good health. The CDR3 DNA sequence: TGTGCCACCAGTGATTTTTTCCCGGACAGCTACAATGAGCAGTTCTTC. Translated: CATSDFFPDSYNEQFF.